These 14 T cell receptor beta chains were sequenced from one sample in a study of shared clonotypes between healthy human individuals (dated by TCRdb to about 2020). Library preparation employed the immunoSEQ multiplex PCR assay. Entries here come from immuneACCESS through TCRdb and include only in-frame sequences with V and J called. Some clones fail to appear in such tables; in the studies checked, an unresolved V gene covers under half of the shortfall, and the cause of the remainder is unknown. A total of over a million clones appear in this sample, around 75% of them only once. The ten top clones hold about 1.5% of the sample. Input material: memory CD4+ T cells sorted from blood. The sample's cell subset or site label, in plain terms: CD45RA-negative fraction. These receptors were collected from a man between 18 and 35 years old in good health.

This clone was observed a handful of times. The chain is built from TRBV6-1 and TRBJ1-2; D is undetermined. The CDR3 contains 15 residues. The V gene lost 2 bases and the J gene lost 2 bases, with 12 bases spanning the gap. Per the germline V gene, CDR1 is MNHNS and CDR2 is SASEGT. In DNA, the CDR3 is TGTGCCAGCAGTGAATCTTGGGCCGGGAACTATGGCTACACCTTC. Its protein product is CASSESWAGNYGYTF.

The table lists this clone with a count of one. The chain couples TRBV2 to TRBJ2-1, with 7 bases aligning to TRBD1. CDR1 is SNHLY and CDR2 is FYNNEI in the germline V gene. J gave up 11 bases and V 4 bases, and 5 bases lay outside the gene matches. The CDR3 spans 12 residues. The CDR3 DNA follows: TGTGCCAGCAGTGGGCCGACAGGGAAGCAGTTCTTC. Translated: CASSGPTGKQFF.

The rearrangement links TRBV7-2 to TRBJ2-1; 8 nucleotides line up with TRBD1. This CDR3 has 14 residues. J was trimmed by 9 bases and V by 7 bases; bases with no gene match: 11. Germline values: CDR1 SGHTA, CDR2 FQGNSA. CDR3 in DNA: TGTGCCAGCATCCCCGGACAGGGACGGAGTGAGCAGTTCTTC. This encodes CASIPGQGRSEQFF.

The V and J genes are TRBV7-9 and TRBJ2-3, with D perhaps TRBD1 or TRBD2 (5 bases each). The CDR3 has 13 amino acids. Trimming took 3 bases from V and 5 from J, leaving 9 bases between them. Germline values: CDR1 SEHNR, CDR2 FQNEAQ (reference sequence). The CDR3 DNA sequence: TGTGCCAGCAGCTTGACGAGGGGAGATACGCAGTATTTT. It encodes CASSLTRGDTQYF.

This chain joins TRBV2 and TRBJ2-7; D not resolved. This CDR3 is built from 11 residues. Trimming stripped 5 bases from V and 6 bases from J, with 8 bases between. Germline-derived CDR1 and CDR2 are SNHLY and FYNNEI. The CDR3 protein is CASSWWGEQYF. The CDR3 nucleotides are TGTGCCAGCAGTTGGTGGGGCGAGCAGTACTTC.

The chain recombines TRBV4-1 with TRBJ2-1; 8 bases map to TRBD2. From germline, CDR1 is MGHRA and CDR2 YSYEKL. The CDR3 has 17 residues. V lost 4 bases, J lost 7 bases, and 15 bases stayed unmatched. CDR3 region: CASSRTRGAGVVNEQFF. CDR3 bases: TGCGCCAGCAGCCGAACTAGAGGAGCGGGAGTGGTAAATGAGCAGTTCTTC.

The chain has TRBV30 and TRBJ2-5; D gene unclear. The CDR3 is 13 residues long. From germline, CDR1 is GTSNPN and CDR2 SVGIG (reference sequence). Deletions cut 3 bases from V and 4 bases from J, with 12 bases between. The CDR3 sequence is CAWRSQPVETQYF. The CDR3 DNA sequence: TGTGCCTGGAGGTCCCAGCCCGTAGAGACCCAGTACTTC.

The genes are TRBV29-1 and TRBJ2-7, with 7 bases lining up with TRBD2. Germline V CDR1 and CDR2: SQVTM, ANQGSEA. J was trimmed by 6 bases and V by 6 bases; bases with no gene match: 11. This CDR3 contains 13 residues. CDR3 nucleotides: TGCAGCGTGGGAGGGACCCCAGGGCTCGAGCAGTACTTC. Its translation is CSVGGTPGLEQYF.

This sequence joins TRBV10-3 and TRBJ2-5, with D unresolved. Deletions cut 4 bases from V and 1 base from J, with 10 bases between. CDR1 and CDR2 from the germline V gene are ENHRY and SYGVKD. The CDR3 contains 14 residues. The CDR3 DNA is TGTGCCATCAGTGCATTAGAGGTCCAAGAGACCCAGTACTTC. Its translation is CAISALEVQETQYF.

The V call is TRBV7-2, the J call TRBJ2-2; either TRBD1 or TRBD2 may fit D (5 bases each). This CDR3 region has 16 residues. CDR1 is SGHTA, CDR2 FQGNSA, per germline. V dropped 1 base and J dropped 8 bases, with 17 bases sitting between them. CDR3 DNA sequence: TGTGCCAGCAGCTTAGTTGGGACCGGATCACCGGGGGAGCTGTTTTTT. Protein product: CASSLVGTGSPGELFF.

The genes are TRBV30 and TRBJ2-7; D possibly uses TRBD1 or TRBD2 (5 bases each). V gave up 3 bases and J gave up 1 base, with 22 bases separating them. The CDR3 runs to 17 residues. Germline V gene lookup returns CDR1 GTSNPN and CDR2 SVGIG (reference sequence). The CDR3 spells CAWSKAPGTSLSYEQYF. The DNA for the CDR3 is TGTGCCTGGAGCAAAGCCCCCGGGACCTCGCTATCCTACGAGCAGTACTTC.

The rearrangement links TRBV27 to TRBJ2-7, with TRBD1 as a possible D gene (5 bases). Trimming took off 2 bases at V and 10 bases at J, with 21 bases between the two ends. This CDR3 has 15 residues. Per the germline V gene, CDR1 is MNHEY and CDR2 is SMNVEV (reference sequence). The DNA for the CDR3 is TGTGCCAGCAGTTTAGGTCCCTTGGGTGGCAGGGTCCAGTACTTC. It codes for CASSLGPLGGRVQYF.

The CDR3 loop is CASSLVLLAESYEQYF. As DNA, the CDR3 is TGCGCCAGCAGCTTGGTGTTACTAGCGGAGTCCTACGAGCAGTACTTC. The chain links TRBV5-1 to TRBJ2-7; 8 nucleotides match TRBD2. The CDR3 covers 16 residues. Trimming removed 0 bases from V and 1 base from J; junction bases left unmatched: 6. Germline CDR1 SGHRS, CDR2 YFSETQ.

In DNA, the CDR3 is TGCAGCGTGGGGGACAGGGCCCTCTTGAATGAGCAGTTCTTC. It translates to CSVGDRALLNEQFF. This chain uses TRBV29-1 with TRBJ2-1, with TRBD1 matching over 9 bases. V dropped 6 bases and J dropped 7; count of bases not matched to a gene: 10. Germline V gene sequence: CDR1 SQVTM, CDR2 ANQGSEA. The length of the CDR3 is 14 residues.